Presented here are 17 T cell receptor beta chains from one specimen sequenced in a study of long-term antiretroviral therapy in people with HIV. Investigators performed immunoSEQ version v3.0 at survey level. Data came from immunoSEQ multiplex PCR; TCRdb stores just in-frame clones and leaves some out. The sample carries 24,000 or so clones, over 70% recorded once. The sample in question was unsorted PBMCs, obtained approximately 4.1 years after starting antiretroviral therapy. Receptors originate from a man younger than 45 with HIV.

The rearrangement uses TRBV5-4 and TRBJ2-1; 7 positions agree with TRBD2. CDR3 size: 15 residues. Germline V lookup: CDR1 SGHNT, CDR2 YYREEE (reference sequence). J gave up 9 bases and V 0 bases, and 9 bases lay outside the gene matches. This chain's CDR3 is CASSLETSSLVEQFF. The CDR3 DNA reads TGTGCCAGCAGCTTGGAGACTAGCTCTCTCGTTGAGCAGTTCTTC.

This clone was detected only a few times. The gene calls are TRBV4-3 and TRBJ2-2, with TRBD1 matching over 7 bases. V shed 1 base and J 0 bases; nucleotides not matched to a gene: 5. The CDR3 extends over 17 amino acids. CDR1 is LGHNA, CDR2 YSLEER, per germline. The CDR3 sequence is CASSQVGRGTNTGELFF. DNA of the CDR3: TGCGCCAGCAGCCAAGTAGGCAGGGGGACGAACACCGGGGAGCTGTTTTTT.

This chain links TRBV29-1 with TRBJ2-1, with 10 bases fitting TRBD1. The germline gives CDR1 SQVTM, CDR2 ANQGSEA. The V gene end was trimmed by 4 bases and the J gene end by 6 bases; junction bases not matched to a gene: 6. The CDR3 spans 14 residues. As DNA, the CDR3 is TGCAGCGTTGGGGTCGGACAGGGGGGCAATGAGCAGTTCTTC. Translating gives CSVGVGQGGNEQFF.

This chain connects TRBV10-2 to TRBJ2-2; 7 bases are a match to TRBD2. J gave up 7 bases and V 10 bases, and 9 bases lay outside the gene matches. The CDR3 is 13 amino acids. CDR1 is WSHSY, CDR2 SAAADI, per germline. CDR3 nucleotide sequence: TGCGCCACGCGGGACTATAATTACGGGGAGCTGTTTTTT. It encodes CATRDYNYGELFF.

The rearrangement uses TRBV10-3 and TRBJ2-7, with TRBD2 matching 9 bases. V dropped 3 bases and J dropped 1; count of bases not matched to a gene: 4. The CDR3 has 15 amino acids. Germline CDR1 ENHRY, CDR2 SYGVKD. As DNA, the CDR3 is TGTGCCATCAGTGATAGCGGGGGCGTTTCCTACGAGCAGTACTTC. Protein product: CAISDSGGVSYEQYF.

The chain links TRBV5-1 to TRBJ2-5; 12 bases agree with TRBD2. Per the germline V gene, CDR1 is SGHRS and CDR2 is YFSETQ. CDR3 length: 16 residues. With 1 base clipped from V and 4 bases from J, the junction kept 5 bases outside the gene matches. The CDR3 sequence: CASSLRASGGGETQYF. The DNA for the CDR3 is TGCGCCAGCAGCTTGAGGGCTAGCGGGGGGGGAGAGACCCAGTACTTC. The full variable domain, with the rest looked up from reference TRBV5-1 and TRBJ2-5, is KAGVTQTPRYLIKTRGQQVTLSCSPISGHRSVSWYQQTPGQGLQFLFEYFSETQRNKGNFPGRFSGRQFSNSRSEMNVSTLELGDSALYLCASSLRASGGGETQYFGPGTRLLVL.

The rearrangement joins TRBV7-9 to TRBJ1-3; no firm D call. The CDR3 has 16 residues. V dropped 5 bases and J dropped 0 bases, with 14 bases sitting between them. Looked up from germline, CDR1 is SEHNR and CDR2 is FQNEAQ (reference sequence). This chain's CDR3 is CASSPSTAYSGNTIYF. The DNA for the CDR3 is TGTGCCAGCAGCCCGTCGACGGCCTACTCTGGAAACACCATATATTTT.

J is TRBJ2-6 and V is TRBV30, with D tentatively TRBD1 (5 bases). With 2 bases removed from V and 3 bases from J, the gap between germline ends came to 14 bases. The CDR3 runs 16 residues. Germline-derived CDR1 and CDR2 are GTSNPN and SVGIG (reference sequence). The CDR3 DNA reads TGTGCCTGGAGTTCCCCTCAGGGTAATGGGGCCAACGTCCTGACTTTC. This gives the protein CAWSSPQGNGANVLTF.

This chain connects TRBV4-1 to TRBJ2-7; tentative D call: TRBD2 (5 bases). This CDR3 has 14 amino acids. Germline V CDR1 and CDR2: MGHRA, YSYEKL. Trimming pared 1 base from V and 2 bases from J, leaving 9 bases between. The CDR3 loop reads CASSQVVSAYEQYF. CDR3 coding DNA: TGCGCCAGCAGCCAAGTGGTTAGCGCCTACGAGCAGTACTTC.

The chain couples TRBV7-9 to TRBJ2-3; no firm D call. Germline V CDR1 and CDR2: SEHNR, FQNEAQ (reference sequence). The V and J ends lost 1 base and 1 base respectively, with 12 bases between them. The CDR3 has 16 residues. The CDR3 bases are TGTGCCAGCAGCTTAGTTCCGGCGGTGCGCACAGATACGCAGTATTTT. Translating it yields CASSLVPAVRTDTQYF.

This sequence joins TRBV19 and TRBJ1-1; D call uncertain. The CDR3 covers 13 residues. From germline, CDR1 is LNHDA and CDR2 SQIVND (reference sequence). The V and J ends lost 2 bases and 2 bases respectively, with 6 bases between them. The CDR3 DNA is TGTGCCAGTAGTATACAGGAAAACACTGAAGCTTTCTTT. It encodes CASSIQENTEAFF. Full variable domain (outside the CDR3, taken from reference TRBV19 and TRBJ1-1): DGGITQSPKYLFRKEGQNVTLSCEQNLNHDAMYWYRQDPGQGLRLIYYSQIVNDFQKGDIAEGYSVSREKKESFPLTVTSAQKNPTAFYLCASSIQENTEAFFGQGTRLTVV.

In DNA, the CDR3 is TGCAGCGTTGAAGATGGGAGCATCCTGAGGCCAGATACGCAGTATTTT. Protein sequence: CSVEDGSILRPDTQYF. The J gene is TRBJ2-3, the V gene TRBV29-1; TRBD2 might be the D (5 bases). Germline CDR1 reads SQVTM; CDR2 reads ANQGSEA. V was cut by 0 bases and J by 4 bases, with 17 bases left in between. The CDR3 has 16 amino acids.

V and J are TRBV18 and TRBJ2-7; D ambiguous. The ends were cut back, 5 bases at V and 2 bases at J, with 7 bases in the middle. This CDR3 is built from 12 residues. Germline lookup yields CDR1 KGHSH and CDR2 LQKENI. CDR3 in amino acids: CASSGLPYEQYF. The CDR3, as DNA: TGTGCCAGCTCAGGTCTTCCCTACGAGCAGTACTTC.

This clone occurred a few times. V and J are TRBV7-2 and TRBJ2-7; D tentatively fits TRBD1 or TRBD2 (5 bases each). Germline-derived CDR1 and CDR2 are SGHTA and FQGNSA. This CDR3 region has 14 residues. Trimming cost V 3 bases and J 1 base, with 10 bases left between them. This CDR3 reads CASSFKGPSYEQYF. In DNA form, the CDR3 reads TGTGCCAGCAGCTTCAAGGGACCATCCTACGAGCAGTACTTC.

This rearrangement joins TRBV10-3 to TRBJ2-1; TRBD2 aligns across 11 bases. Trimming cost V 6 bases and J 9 bases; bases outside gene matches: 7. This CDR3 comprises 14 residues. Germline V gives CDR1 ENHRY, CDR2 SYGVKD. CDR3 sequence: CAIRASGGRSEQFF. CDR3 coding DNA: TGTGCCATCAGAGCTAGCGGGGGGCGTAGTGAGCAGTTCTTC.

This sequence joins TRBV7-2 and TRBJ1-2, with D possibly matching TRBD1 (5 bases). There are 17 residues in the CDR3. Trimming removed 1 base at V and 3 bases at J, with 18 bases between. Germline loops: CDR1 SGHTA, CDR2 FQGNSA. The CDR3 DNA sequence: TGTGCCAGCAGCTTAGGTCCTGGGGCAGGCTGGGACTATGGCTACACCTTC. This gives the protein CASSLGPGAGWDYGYTF. Supplemented by reference TRBV7-2 and TRBJ1-2, the full variable domain reads GAGVSQSPSNKVTEKGKDVELRCDPISGHTALYWYRQSLGQGLEFLIYFQGNSAPDKSGLPSDRFSAERTGGSVSTLTIQRTQQEDSAVYLCASSLGPGAGWDYGYTFGSGTRLTVV.

The chain combines TRBV2 with TRBJ2-7, with 8 bases fitting TRBD1. This CDR3 is 13 amino acids long. Germline trimming cut 4 bases from V and 4 bases from J; bases unmatched to any gene: 3. The germline CDR1 and CDR2 sequences are SNHLY and FYNNEI. The CDR3 DNA follows: TGTGCCAGCAGTGGGACAGGGAATTACGAGCAGTACTTC. Translation: CASSGTGNYEQYF.